These 26 T cell receptor beta chains came from one sample sequenced in a study of blood T cell repertoires in COVID-19. Profiled with immunoSEQ multiplex PCR; TCRdb holds only in-frame clones, not every one. The table lists some 250,000 clones, around 85% of them singletons. Source material: peripheral blood. The receptors come from a woman at least 80 years old with acute or convalescent COVID-19.

This rearrangement joins TRBV28 to TRBJ1-2; D remains ambiguous. The V gene's germline CDR1 is MDHEN and CDR2 SYDVKM. V lost 6 bases and J lost 4, with 6 bases in between. The CDR3 consists of 11 residues. The CDR3 bases are TGTGCCAGCAGACAGTTCTATGGCTACACCTTC. As protein: CASRQFYGYTF.

The chain is built from TRBV6-5 and TRBJ2-3, with a tentative D call TRBD2 (6 bases). The V gene's germline CDR1 is MNHEY and CDR2 SVGAGI. Trimming removed 2 bases from V and 3 bases from J, with 15 bases in between. The CDR3 loop spans 16 amino acids. CDR3: CASSYGGSSRTDTQYF. The CDR3 DNA reads TGTGCCAGCAGTTACGGGGGGTCTAGCCGTACAGATACGCAGTATTTT.

J is TRBJ1-2 and V is TRBV4-1, with 9 bases identical to TRBD1. The CDR3 consists of 16 residues. J gave up 6 bases and V 2 bases, and 10 bases lay outside the gene matches. Germline V gene lookup returns CDR1 MGHRA and CDR2 YSYEKL. For the CDR3, the DNA is TGCGCCAGCAGCCAACCACAGGGGGCTTCTGTTAATGGCTACACCTTC. Residues: CASSQPQGASVNGYTF.

This clone was counted a single time. This chain joins TRBV30 and TRBJ1-1; TRBD1 might be the D (6 bases). Looked up from germline, CDR1 is GTSNPN and CDR2 is SVGIG (reference sequence). The ends were cut back, 6 bases at V and 4 bases at J, with 21 bases in the middle. The CDR3 runs 15 residues. The CDR3 DNA reads TGTGCCTGCCTTGGGGCGGCAGGGGTGATCACTGAAGCTTTCTTT. Translated: CACLGAAGVITEAFF.

This chain links TRBV5-1 with TRBJ2-5; D possibly corresponds to TRBD2 (6 bases). The CDR3 spans 16 residues. CDR1 and CDR2 (germline): SGHRS, YFSETQ. The germline V and J ends were trimmed by 0 bases and 1 base, with 13 bases remaining between them. The CDR3 DNA is TGCGCCAGCAGCTTGGTGGCTAGCGAGCCCCAAGAGACCCAGTACTTC. It codes for CASSLVASEPQETQYF.

This clone was detected once. The V call is TRBV3-1 (or the pseudogene TRBV3-2), the J call TRBJ2-4; a weak D match, TRBD2 (5 bases). The V and J ends lost 1 base and 7 bases respectively, with 17 bases between them. CDR1 LGHDT and CDR2 YNNKEL come from the germline V gene (reference sequence). This CDR3 has 16 residues. Here the CDR3 reads CASSQGPARGMNIQYF. CDR3 in DNA: TGTGCCAGCAGCCAAGGTCCCGCTCGGGGAATGAACATTCAGTACTTC.

J is TRBJ1-2 and V is TRBV2; TRBD1 aligns across 7 bases. The germline CDR1 and CDR2 sequences are SNHLY and FYNNEI. The ends lost 6 bases at V and 6 bases at J; junction bases unmatched: 7. The CDR3 runs 13 residues. CDR3 loop: CASSPDRANGYTF. The CDR3 DNA is TGTGCCAGCAGCCCCGACAGGGCAAATGGCTACACCTTC.

The chain employs TRBV9 and TRBJ1-2; tentative D call: TRBD1 (5 bases). CDR1 and CDR2 (germline): SGDLS, YYNGEE. V was clipped by 4 bases and J by 0 bases, with 13 bases between them. This CDR3 contains 15 residues. The chain's CDR3 is CASSSTGAPNYGYTF. Here the CDR3 DNA reads TGTGCCAGCAGCTCCACAGGAGCACCTAACTATGGCTACACCTTC.

This chain links TRBV10-3 with TRBJ1-1, with D maybe TRBD1 (6 bases). The CDR3 contains 12 residues. Between the trimmed V and J ends, which lost 11 bases and 5 bases, there was a span of 15 bases. The V gene's germline CDR1 is ENHRY and CDR2 SYGVKD. The CDR3 loop is CASGGGRTEAFF. The DNA for the CDR3 is TGTGCCTCCGGGGGGGGGCGGACTGAAGCTTTCTTT.

The sample holds a few counts of this clone. The chain is built from TRBV5-5 and TRBJ2-7; TRBD1 matches 7 bases. The germline gives CDR1 SGHKS, CDR2 YYEKEE (reference sequence). The CDR3 covers 14 residues. V shed 3 bases and J 3 bases; nucleotides not matched to a gene: 6. DNA for the CDR3: TGTGCCAGCAGCTCTGACAGGGCGCGCTACGAGCAGTACTTC. It specifies CASSSDRARYEQYF.

This clone appeared once. The V and J genes are TRBV2 and TRBJ1-1; the D gene is possibly TRBD1 (6 bases). The CDR3 spans 14 residues. Germline V gives CDR1 SNHLY, CDR2 FYNNEI. V lost 7 bases and J 0 bases, leaving 12 bases between the germline ends. The CDR3 DNA follows: TGTGCCAGCACCAAAGGGACACTGAACACTGAAGCTTTCTTT. It encodes CASTKGTLNTEAFF.

V is TRBV19 and J is TRBJ1-2, with TRBD1 identical over 7 bases. After removal of 6 bases from V and 5 bases from J, the junction contained 6 bases not matched to a gene. The CDR3 sequence is 13 residues long. Germline assignment: CDR1 LNHDA and CDR2 SQIVND (reference sequence). CDR3 DNA sequence: TGTGCCAGTAGCACACAGGGGATTTATGGCTACACCTTC. This translates into CASSTQGIYGYTF.

The rearrangement uses TRBV27 and TRBJ1-1; D unclear. V dropped 10 bases and J dropped 5 bases, with 11 bases sitting between them. Germline CDR1 reads MNHEY; CDR2 reads SMNVEV (reference sequence). The CDR3 loop spans 11 amino acids. CDR3 residues: CATFNGTEAFF. The CDR3 DNA follows: TGTGCCACCTTCAACGGGACTGAAGCTTTCTTT.

The chain joins TRBV6-5 to TRBJ1-4; 9 bases match TRBD1. CDR3 length: 14 amino acids. Germline assignment: CDR1 MNHEY and CDR2 SVGAGI. V was pared by 6 bases and J by 7 bases, with 6 bases of the junction left unmatched. CDR3 region: CASSAGTGIEKLFF. The CDR3 bases are TGTGCCAGCAGCGCCGGGACAGGGATTGAAAAACTGTTTTTT.

V and J are TRBV2 and TRBJ2-3; D is possibly TRBD2 (5 bases). V lost 7 bases and J 0 bases, leaving 17 bases between the germline ends. Germline V gene lookup returns CDR1 SNHLY and CDR2 FYNNEI. The CDR3 spans 16 residues. The CDR3, as DNA: TGTGCCAGCACAGCCCGGAGGATGGCTAGCACAGATACGCAGTATTTT. Amino acid sequence: CASTARRMASTDTQYF. The variable domain in full, with the rest retrieved from reference TRBV2 and TRBJ2-3, is EPEVTQTPSHQVTQMGQEVILRCVPISNHLYFYWYRQILGQKVEFLVSFYNNEISEKSEIFDDQFSVERPDGSNFTLKIRSTKLEDSAMYFCASTARRMASTDTQYFGPGTRLTVL.

This clone showed up just once. The chain joins TRBV13 to TRBJ1-2; unclear D gene. Trimming shortened V by 0 bases and J by 0 bases, and 8 bases separated the two germline ends. Germline V gives CDR1 PRHDT, CDR2 FYEKMQ (reference sequence). The CDR3 is made up of 15 amino acids. CDR3 sequence (DNA): TGTGCCAGCAGCTTAGGCCGGGGAGCTAACTATGGCTACACCTTC. Amino acid sequence: CASSLGRGANYGYTF.

The V call is TRBV20-1, the J call TRBJ2-7; D is undetermined. CDR3 size: 10 residues. The ends were cut back, 5 bases at V and 7 bases at J, with 9 bases in the middle. CDR1 and CDR2 (germline): DFQATT, SNEGSKA (reference sequence). This CDR3 reads CSAPAGEQYF. In nucleotides, the CDR3 is TGCAGTGCTCCGGCCGGGGAGCAGTACTTC.

This chain joins TRBV28 and TRBJ1-5; D ambiguous. Germline V gene data show CDR1 as MDHEN and CDR2 as SYDVKM. The CDR3 extends over 11 amino acids. Deletions cut 6 bases from V and 6 bases from J, with 6 bases between. The CDR3 here is CASRASQPQHF. CDR3 coding DNA: TGTGCCAGCAGGGCATCTCAGCCCCAGCATTTT. Complete variable domain (other parts from reference TRBV28 and TRBJ1-5): DVKVTQSSRYLVKRTGEKVFLECVQDMDHENMFWYRQDPGLGLRLIYFSYDVKMKEKGDIPEGYSVSREKKERFSLILESASTNQTSMYLCASRASQPQHFGDGTRLSIL.

The chain couples TRBV28 to TRBJ1-5, with D tentatively TRBD1 (6 bases). The length of the CDR3 is 12 residues. Trimming cost V 7 bases and J 11 bases, with 15 bases left between them. CDR1 and CDR2 (germline): MDHEN, SYDVKM. The CDR3 region is CASKTGPQAQHF. The CDR3 DNA is TGTGCCAGCAAGACAGGCCCCCAGGCCCAGCATTTT.

The chain joins TRBV19 to TRBJ1-1; unclear D gene. Germline V gives CDR1 LNHDA, CDR2 SQIVND (reference sequence). The CDR3 length is 15 residues. Deletions cut 3 bases from V and 6 bases from J, with 17 bases between. The CDR3 region is CASSIDGERPAEAFF. CDR3 nucleotides: TGTGCCAGTAGTATTGACGGTGAGCGTCCCGCTGAAGCTTTCTTT.

The chain couples TRBV7-2 to TRBJ1-5; D is undetermined. The V end lost 5 bases, the J end lost 0 bases, and 8 bases lay between the germline ends. The CDR3 has 14 amino acids. CDR1 SGHTA and CDR2 FQGNSA come from the germline V gene. CDR3 amino acids: CASSPRISNQPQHF. Here the CDR3 DNA reads TGTGCCAGCAGCCCCAGGATTAGCAATCAGCCCCAGCATTTT.

The V and J genes are TRBV7-9 and TRBJ1-2, with TRBD1 matching 8 bases. The ends lost 3 bases at V and 4 bases at J; junction bases unmatched: 4. The CDR3 is 14 amino acids. The germline CDR1 and CDR2 sequences are SEHNR and FQNEAQ (reference sequence). CDR3 DNA sequence: TGTGCCAGCAGCTTGGACAGGGACTTCTATGGCTACACCTTC. Its translation is CASSLDRDFYGYTF.

This rearrangement joins TRBV5-1 to TRBJ1-5; TRBD1 agrees at 10 bases. V dropped 4 bases and J dropped 5; count of bases not matched to a gene: 3. The CDR3 contains 14 residues. Germline assignment: CDR1 SGHRS and CDR2 YFSETQ. CDR3 DNA sequence: TGCGCCAGCAGCATGACAGGGGGCCATCAGCCCCAGCATTTT. Amino acids: CASSMTGGHQPQHF. The full variable domain, its missing parts supplied by reference TRBV5-1 and TRBJ1-5, is KAGVTQTPRYLIKTRGQQVTLSCSPISGHRSVSWYQQTPGQGLQFLFEYFSETQRNKGNFPGRFSGRQFSNSRSEMNVSTLELGDSALYLCASSMTGGHQPQHFGDGTRLSIL.

J is TRBJ1-4 and V is TRBV4-1, with TRBD1 matching 8 bases. V lost 1 base to trimming and J lost 8 bases; unmatched junction nucleotides: 15. Germline V gives CDR1 MGHRA, CDR2 YSYEKL. The CDR3 covers 18 residues. The CDR3 DNA reads TGCGCCAGCAGCCAAGGACAGGGGCCACTCACCCTGAGAGAAAAACTGTTTTTT. Protein product: CASSQGQGPLTLREKLFF.

The gene calls are TRBV2 and TRBJ2-1; D gene unclear. Germline CDR1 reads SNHLY; CDR2 reads FYNNEI. The V gene lost 2 bases and the J gene lost 0 bases, with 5 bases spanning the gap. The CDR3 has 14 residues. CDR3 nucleotide sequence: TGTGCCAGCAGTGAAACGAGCTCCTACAATGAGCAGTTCTTC. Translation gives CASSETSSYNEQFF.

The gene calls are TRBV6-2 or TRBV6-3 and TRBJ2-6; TRBD1 might be the D (6 bases). The CDR3 sequence is 16 residues long. CDR1 and CDR2 (germline): MNHEY, SVGEGT. V shed 5 bases and J shed 2 bases, with 13 bases lying between them. CDR3 in amino acids: CASSKGVVAGANVLTF. The CDR3 bases are TGTGCCAGCAGTAAGGGGGTTGTAGCTGGGGCCAACGTCCTGACTTTC.